A selection of T cell receptor beta chains follows, all from one sample in a study of control samples from healthy donors and cancer patients. Here immunoSEQ multiplex PCR was the method, and the copy in TCRdb shows in-frame clones only, minus some. The sample contains 35,000 to 50,000 clones, approximately 87% of which appear only once. Sequenced sample: PBMCs. Every receptor here comes from a woman aged 60-75 years with lung cancer. Each CDR3 is given with its conserved first and last residue. The order of the fields is D gene, clone size, V gene, J gene, CDR3 protein, CDR3 DNA. D genes are given only for firm matches. The size entry is marked missing in some rows and otherwise reads once, few, many or a size class.

D gene: TRBD2; clone size: .; V gene: TRBV6-4; J gene: TRBJ2-1; CDR3 protein: CASSVREGPDEQFF; CDR3 DNA: TGTGCCAGCAGTGTCCGGGAGGGCCCGGATGAGCAGTTCTTC
D gene: .; clone size: .; V gene: TRBV28; J gene: TRBJ2-5; CDR3 protein: CASSLEGRETQYF; CDR3 DNA: TGTGCCAGCAGTTTGGAGGGGCGAGAGACCCAGTACTTC
D gene: TRBD1; clone size: .; V gene: TRBV9; J gene: TRBJ1-2; CDR3 protein: CASSDSDRGYNYGYTF; CDR3 DNA: TGTGCCAGCAGCGATTCCGACAGGGGCTATAACTATGGCTACACCTTC
D gene: .; clone size: .; V gene: TRBV18; J gene: TRBJ1-1; CDR3 protein: CASSPQATGMNTEAFF; CDR3 DNA: TGTGCCAGCTCACCGCAAGCGACAGGTATGAACACTGAAGCTTTCTTT
D gene: TRBD2; clone size: .; V gene: TRBV28; J gene: TRBJ2-1; CDR3 protein: CASRTGGLAGGSDEQFF; CDR3 DNA: TGTGCCAGCAGGACAGGGGGCCTAGCGGGAGGGAGCGATGAGCAGTTCTTC
D gene: .; clone size: .; V gene: TRBV7-9; J gene: TRBJ2-6; CDR3 protein: CASSFGPKTVYSGANVLTF; CDR3 DNA: TGTGCCAGCAGCTTTGGGCCTAAAACAGTTTACTCTGGGGCCAACGTCCTGACTTTC
D gene: .; clone size: .; V gene: TRBV30; J gene: TRBJ2-3; CDR3 protein: CAWGFTDTQYF; CDR3 DNA: TGTGCCTGGGGGTTCACAGATACGCAGTATTTT
D gene: .; clone size: .; V gene: TRBV7-6; J gene: TRBJ2-2; CDR3 protein: CASSLGGPSGELFF; CDR3 DNA: TGTGCCAGCAGCTTAGGGGGACCGTCCGGGGAGCTGTTTTTT
D gene: .; clone size: .; V gene: TRBV10-2; J gene: TRBJ1-1; CDR3 protein: CASQGGGTEAFF; CDR3 DNA: TGCGCCAGCCAGGGTGGGGGCACTGAAGCTTTCTTT
D gene: TRBD1; clone size: .; V gene: TRBV10-2; J gene: TRBJ1-4; CDR3 protein: CATGQGEKLFF; CDR3 DNA: TGCGCGACGGGACAGGGGGAAAAACTGTTTTTT
D gene: .; clone size: .; V gene: TRBV11-3; J gene: TRBJ1-1; CDR3 protein: CASSLRGTEAFF; CDR3 DNA: TGTGCCAGCAGCTTACGCGGCACTGAAGCTTTCTTT
D gene: .; clone size: .; V gene: TRBV18; J gene: TRBJ1-1; CDR3 protein: CASSPSRGTEAFF; CDR3 DNA: TGTGCCAGCTCACCCTCTAGGGGTACTGAAGCTTTCTTT
D gene: .; clone size: .; V gene: TRBV5-5; J gene: TRBJ2-5; CDR3 protein: CASSSVPGHQETQYF; CDR3 DNA: TGTGCCAGCAGCTCCGTACCAGGGCATCAAGAGACCCAGTACTTC
D gene: .; clone size: .; V gene: TRBV28; J gene: TRBJ1-2; CDR3 protein: CASSESGDKARSVYGYTF; CDR3 DNA: TGTGCCAGCAGCGAATCCGGGGACAAGGCGCGCTCTGTCTATGGCTACACCTTC
D gene: .; clone size: once; V gene: TRBV5-6; J gene: TRBJ1-5; CDR3 protein: CASSPTGSNQPQHF; CDR3 DNA: TGTGCCAGCAGCCCGACAGGTAGCAATCAGCCCCAGCATTTT
D gene: .; clone size: .; V gene: TRBV6-1; J gene: TRBJ1-4; CDR3 protein: CASSEGTDNEKLFF; CDR3 DNA: TGTGCCAGCAGTGAAGGGACGGATAATGAAAAACTGTTTTTT
D gene: TRBD1; clone size: .; V gene: TRBV18; J gene: TRBJ1-2; CDR3 protein: CASSPRTGEDYGYTF; CDR3 DNA: TGTGCCAGCTCACCGCGCACAGGGGAAGACTATGGCTACACCTTC
D gene: .; clone size: few; V gene: TRBV15; J gene: TRBJ1-4; CDR3 protein: CATSRQANEKLFF; CDR3 DNA: TGTGCCACCAGTAGACAAGCTAATGAAAAACTGTTTTTT
D gene: TRBD2; clone size: few; V gene: TRBV11-1; J gene: TRBJ2-7; CDR3 protein: CASSPGTSRYEQYF; CDR3 DNA: TGTGCCAGCAGCCCCGGGACTAGCCGCTACGAGCAGTACTTC
D gene: .; clone size: .; V gene: TRBV6-5; J gene: TRBJ1-1; CDR3 protein: CASRETAQGPQAFF; CDR3 DNA: TGTGCCAGCAGGGAGACAGCACAGGGACCCCAAGCTTTCTTT
D gene: TRBD2; clone size: .; V gene: TRBV6-5; J gene: TRBJ2-1; CDR3 protein: CASSYSREDEQFF; CDR3 DNA: TGTGCCAGCAGTTACTCTCGGGAGGATGAGCAGTTCTTC
D gene: .; clone size: .; V gene: TRBV6-4; J gene: TRBJ2-1; CDR3 protein: CASSEASGGAYNEQFF; CDR3 DNA: TGTGCCAGCAGTGAAGCCTCCGGCGGGGCCTACAATGAGCAGTTCTTC
D gene: .; clone size: .; V gene: TRBV7-2; J gene: TRBJ1-1; CDR3 protein: CASSLAGASWMNTEAFF; CDR3 DNA: TGTGCCAGCAGCTTAGCGGGGGCCTCATGGATGAACACTGAAGCTTTCTTT
D gene: .; clone size: .; V gene: TRBV10-3; J gene: TRBJ1-1; CDR3 protein: CAIRTGPRGEAFF; CDR3 DNA: TGTGCCATCAGGACAGGCCCCCGGGGTGAAGCTTTCTTT
D gene: TRBD2; clone size: .; V gene: TRBV6-2/TRBV6-3; J gene: TRBJ2-1; CDR3 protein: CASSYEGGPNEQFF; CDR3 DNA: TGTGCCAGCAGTTACGAGGGAGGGCCGAATGAGCAGTTCTTC
D gene: TRBD1; clone size: .; V gene: TRBV5-1; J gene: TRBJ1-5; CDR3 protein: CASSSPRDRESRGDNQPQHF; CDR3 DNA: TGCGCCAGCAGCTCACCCCGGGACAGGGAATCGCGGGGAGACAATCAGCCCCAGCATTTT
D gene: .; clone size: .; V gene: TRBV7-9; J gene: TRBJ1-1; CDR3 protein: CASSPPKGVMNTEAFF; CDR3 DNA: TGTGCCAGCAGCCCACCTAAAGGGGTCATGAACACTGAAGCTTTCTTT
D gene: TRBD1; clone size: .; V gene: TRBV2; J gene: TRBJ2-7; CDR3 protein: CASHGTGLYEQYF; CDR3 DNA: TGTGCCAGTCATGGGACAGGTCTCTACGAGCAGTACTTC
D gene: TRBD2; clone size: once; V gene: TRBV6-6; J gene: TRBJ2-3; CDR3 protein: CASSYRLAGADTQYF; CDR3 DNA: TGTGCCAGCAGTTACCGACTAGCGGGAGCAGATACGCAGTATTTT
D gene: TRBD1; clone size: .; V gene: TRBV25-1; J gene: TRBJ1-2; CDR3 protein: CASRGGTALQGYTF; CDR3 DNA: TGTGCCAGCAGGGGGGGGACAGCGCTACAAGGCTACACCTTC